This TCR beta chain was identified during a study of blood T cell repertoires in COVID-19. The trim removed 0 bases at V and 3 bases at J, leaving 13 bases unmatched. This CDR3 region has 19 residues. CDR1 is SGHAT and CDR2 is FQNNGV in the germline V gene. The authors' processing: Reference gene primer amplification in the assay estimated nucleated cell counts. Repertoires were generated with immunoSEQ multiplex PCR, while TCRdb's copy carries only in-frame clones and drops some. V and J calls and clone size are copied from that table; D and trimming were computed from the DNA. Counted here are some 200,000 clones, about 86% occurring once; the ten biggest clones make up 14%.

The sequence was collected from a man aged 25 to 40 with active or convalescent COVID-19. Material for sequencing was peripheral blood. This chain links TRBV11-2 with TRBJ2-2; 7 nucleotides line up with TRBD1. This CDR3 reads CASSLDPLSRGRDTGELFF. In nucleotides, the CDR3 is TGTGCCAGCAGCTTAGATCCACTAAGTAGGGGGCGCGACACCGGGGAGCTGTTTTTT. Supplemented by reference TRBV11-2 and TRBJ2-2, the full variable domain reads EAGVAQSPRYKIIEKRQSVAFWCNPISGHATLYWYQQILGQGPKLLIQFQNNGVVDDSQLPKDRFSAERLKGVDSTLKIQPAKLEDSAVYLCASSLDPLSRGRDTGELFFGEGSRLTVL.